These 6 T cell receptor beta chains were all obtained from the same sample, sequenced in a study of blood T cell repertoires in COVID-19 (dated by TCRdb to the early 2020s). Receptors were amplified or captured by the immunoSEQ multiplex PCR assay. The table was pulled from immuneACCESS by TCRdb, which kept in-frame rearrangements only. Such tables lose some clones; where checked, under half of the loss comes from unresolved V genes, and the rest has no known cause. This sample is represented by roughly 100,000 clones; 89% of them were singletons. The leading ten clones occupy roughly a sixth of the sample. Specimen: peripheral blood. The source of these receptors is a woman aged 80 or over in a cohort sampled during active COVID-19.

This chain connects TRBV24-1 to TRBJ1-1; perhaps TRBD1 as D (6 bases). Trimming stripped 2 bases from V and 3 bases from J, with 12 bases between. This CDR3 is built from 15 residues. Germline CDR1 and CDR2: KGHDR and SFDVKD. Here the CDR3 reads CATSDSQGRHTEAFF. The CDR3, as DNA: TGTGCCACCAGTGATTCACAGGGTAGGCACACTGAAGCTTTCTTT.

The chain uses TRBV19 and TRBJ2-5, with D perhaps matching TRBD1 (6 bases). The length of the CDR3 is 14 residues. V was trimmed by 6 bases and J by 2 bases, leaving 13 bases between them. Per germline, CDR1 LNHDA and CDR2 SQIVND (reference sequence). The CDR3 loop is CASRPGVLQETQYF. DNA for the CDR3: TGTGCCAGTAGGCCAGGGGTACTTCAAGAGACCCAGTACTTC.

The V call is TRBV3-1 (or the pseudogene TRBV3-2), the J call TRBJ2-1, with 14 bases lining up with TRBD2. Germline CDR1 reads LGHDT; CDR2 reads YNNKEL (reference sequence). This CDR3 has 15 residues. Trimming cost V 6 bases and J 9 bases; bases outside gene matches: 7. In DNA, the CDR3 is TGTGCCAGCAGACCGACTAGCGGGGGGGACGGTGAGCAGTTCTTC. This codes for CASRPTSGGDGEQFF.

This clone came up once. The V and J genes are TRBV7-9 and TRBJ2-2, with 7 bases fitting TRBD1. Per the germline V gene, CDR1 is SEHNR and CDR2 is FQNEAQ (reference sequence). The CDR3 has 15 amino acids. With 5 bases clipped from V and 3 bases from J, the junction kept 6 bases outside the gene matches. CDR3 coding DNA: TGTGCCAGCAGCCTAACACAGGGGTACACCGGGGAGCTGTTTTTT. Amino acids: CASSLTQGYTGELFF.

The chain employs TRBV28 and TRBJ1-2; 8 nucleotides match TRBD1. The CDR3 runs 13 residues. V shed 6 bases and J 5 bases; nucleotides not matched to a gene: 5. Germline values: CDR1 MDHEN, CDR2 SYDVKM. CDR3 coding DNA: TGTGCCAGCAGGTACCGGGACAGGTATGGCTACACCTTC. Translation: CASRYRDRYGYTF.

This chain links TRBV3-1 (or the pseudogene TRBV3-2) with TRBJ2-1, with 9 bases identical to TRBD2. This CDR3 spans 17 amino acids. J gave up 8 bases and V 0 bases, and 11 bases lay outside the gene matches. The germline V gene encodes CDR1 LGHDT and CDR2 YNNKEL (reference sequence). The CDR3, as DNA: TGTGCCAGCAGCCAAGATCTAAGCGGGGGGATTGGGGATGAGCAGTTCTTC. Protein sequence: CASSQDLSGGIGDEQFF.